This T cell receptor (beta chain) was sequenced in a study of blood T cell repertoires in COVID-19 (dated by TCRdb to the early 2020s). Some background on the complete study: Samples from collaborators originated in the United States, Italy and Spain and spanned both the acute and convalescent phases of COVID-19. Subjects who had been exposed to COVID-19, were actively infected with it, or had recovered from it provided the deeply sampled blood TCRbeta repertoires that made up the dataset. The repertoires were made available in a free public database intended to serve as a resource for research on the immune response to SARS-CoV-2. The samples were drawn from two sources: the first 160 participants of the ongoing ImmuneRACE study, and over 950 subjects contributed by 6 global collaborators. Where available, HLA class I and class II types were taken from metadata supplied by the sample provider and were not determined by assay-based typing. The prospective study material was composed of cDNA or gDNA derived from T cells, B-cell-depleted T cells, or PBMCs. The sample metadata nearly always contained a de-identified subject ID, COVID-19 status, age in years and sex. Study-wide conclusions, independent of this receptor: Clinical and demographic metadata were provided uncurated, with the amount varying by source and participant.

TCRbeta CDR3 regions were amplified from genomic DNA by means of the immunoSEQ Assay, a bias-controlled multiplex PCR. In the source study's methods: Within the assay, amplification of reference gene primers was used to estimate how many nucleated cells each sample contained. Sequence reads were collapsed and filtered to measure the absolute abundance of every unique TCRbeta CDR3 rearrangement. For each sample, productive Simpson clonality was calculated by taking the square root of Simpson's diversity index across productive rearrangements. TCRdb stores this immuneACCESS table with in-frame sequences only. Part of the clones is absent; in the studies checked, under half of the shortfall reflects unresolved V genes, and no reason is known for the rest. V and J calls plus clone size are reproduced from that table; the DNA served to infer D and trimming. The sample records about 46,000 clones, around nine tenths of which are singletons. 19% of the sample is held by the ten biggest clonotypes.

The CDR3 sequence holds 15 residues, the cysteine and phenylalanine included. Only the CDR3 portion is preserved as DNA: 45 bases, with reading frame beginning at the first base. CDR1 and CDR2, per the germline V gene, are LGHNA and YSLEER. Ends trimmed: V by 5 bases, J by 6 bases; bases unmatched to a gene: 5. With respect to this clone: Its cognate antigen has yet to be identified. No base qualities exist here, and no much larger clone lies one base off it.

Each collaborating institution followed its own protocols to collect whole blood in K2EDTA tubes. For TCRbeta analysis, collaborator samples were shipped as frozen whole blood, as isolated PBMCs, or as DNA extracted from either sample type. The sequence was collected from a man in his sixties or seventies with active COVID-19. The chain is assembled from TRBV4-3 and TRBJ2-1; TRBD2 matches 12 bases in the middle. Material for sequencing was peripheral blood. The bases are TGCGCCAGCAGCGGGACTAGCGGGCGGCTCAATGAGCAGTTCTTC. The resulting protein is CASSGTSGRLNEQFF.